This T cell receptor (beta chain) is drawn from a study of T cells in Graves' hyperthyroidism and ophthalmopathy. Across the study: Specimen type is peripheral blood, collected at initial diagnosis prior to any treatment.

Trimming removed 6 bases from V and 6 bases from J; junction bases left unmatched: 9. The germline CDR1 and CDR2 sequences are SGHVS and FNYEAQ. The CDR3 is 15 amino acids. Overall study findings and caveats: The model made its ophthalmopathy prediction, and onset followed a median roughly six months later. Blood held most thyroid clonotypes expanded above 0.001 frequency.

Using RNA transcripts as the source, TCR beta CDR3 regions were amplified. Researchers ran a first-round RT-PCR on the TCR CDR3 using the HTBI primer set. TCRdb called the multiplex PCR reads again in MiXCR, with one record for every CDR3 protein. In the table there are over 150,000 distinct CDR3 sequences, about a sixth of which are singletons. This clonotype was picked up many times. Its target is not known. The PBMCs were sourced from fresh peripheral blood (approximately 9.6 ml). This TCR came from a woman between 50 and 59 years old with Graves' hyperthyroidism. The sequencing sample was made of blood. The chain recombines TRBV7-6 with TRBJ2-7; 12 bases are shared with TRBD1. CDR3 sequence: CASSFSGTGGFEQYF. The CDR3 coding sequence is TGTGCCAGCAGTTTTTCCGGGACAGGGGGCTTCGAGCAGTACTTC.